This T cell receptor beta chain originates from a study of glioma-infiltrating T cells after dendritic cell vaccination. The wider study: Three intradermal dendritic cell vaccine injections were given every two weeks. Study findings and constraints: Higher TCR clonality did not directly relate to longer survival.

This clone was counted a few times. Antigen unknown. Selection required adequate fresh-frozen tumor tissue plus more than two years' survival data. The CDR3 totals 16 residues. The J segment lost 4 bases and the V segment lost 1 base, leaving 7 bases of the junction unmatched. Germline values: CDR1 SGHNT, CDR2 YYREEE (reference sequence). TCRB CDR3 was amplified from 2 ug genomic DNA or less. Sequencing was performed with immunoSEQ multiplex PCR; in TCRdb, only in-frame clones are kept and a portion is missing. Among some 87,000 clones listed, under 90% were seen once. The chain employs TRBV5-4 and TRBJ2-5, with 10 bases identical to TRBD2. The sequencing here drew on blood, taken before dendritic cell vaccination. This TCR was recovered from a human donor with glioblastoma. The CDR3 coding sequence is TGTGCCAGCAGCTTGACTAGCGGGGCGCCGGCAGAGACCCAGTACTTC. Translated, it gives CASSLTSGAPAETQYF.